A single sample gave rise to the 28 T cell receptor beta chains below, sequenced in a study of OX40 agonist ivuxolimab in advanced cancers. Data came from immunoSEQ multiplex PCR; TCRdb stores just in-frame clones and leaves some out. Among fewer than 20,000 clones listed, about two thirds were seen once. Source: CD4+ or CD8+ T cells sorted from blood, taken in a trial of the OX40 agonist ivuxolimab. Receptor source: an adult with an advanced solid tumor such as melanoma, head and neck, liver or kidney cancer.

The chain uses TRBV9 and TRBJ2-1; D gene uncertain. V lost 0 bases and J 2 bases, leaving 12 bases between the germline ends. The germline V gene has CDR1 SGDLS and CDR2 YYNGEE. The CDR3 sequence is 16 residues long. The CDR3 DNA reads TGTGCCAGCAGCGTAGGTAGAACTTTTCCCTACAATGAGCAGTTCTTC. Its protein product is CASSVGRTFPYNEQFF.

The chain uses TRBV7-7 and TRBJ2-5; D uncertain. The germline V and J ends were trimmed by 5 bases and 5 bases, with 12 bases remaining between them. The CDR3 totals 13 residues. Germline V gene lookup returns CDR1 SSHAT and CDR2 FNYEAQ (reference sequence). The CDR3 DNA reads as TGTGCCAGCAGCGTGGATCCTACTGAGACCCAGTACTTC. Protein: CASSVDPTETQYF. Filled out from reference TRBV7-7 and TRBJ2-5, the complete variable domain reads GAGVSQSPRYKVTKRGQDVTLRCDPISSHATLYWYQQALGQGPEFLTYFNYEAQPDKSGLPSDRFSAERPEGSISTLTIQRTEQRDSAMYRCASSVDPTETQYFGPGTRLLVL.

This chain links TRBV18 with TRBJ1-3, with 7 nucleotides matching TRBD1. The length of the CDR3 is 15 residues. Germline loops: CDR1 KGHSH, CDR2 LQKENI. The J segment lost 2 bases and the V segment lost 4 bases, leaving 5 bases of the junction unmatched. The CDR3 DNA is TGTGCCAGCTCACTGCAGGGGGGACCTGGAAACACCATATATTTT. Translating it yields CASSLQGGPGNTIYF.

This chain connects TRBV28 to TRBJ2-1; tentative D call: TRBD1 (6 bases). Germline-derived CDR1 and CDR2 are MDHEN and SYDVKM. The CDR3 is 15 amino acids. V dropped 6 bases and J dropped 9 bases, with 21 bases sitting between them. The CDR3 reads CASRATQGRYSEQFF. The CDR3 region has the DNA TGTGCCAGCAGGGCGACACAGGGACGGTATAGTGAGCAGTTCTTC.

This clone was observed once. V gene TRBV27 combines with J gene TRBJ1-2, with 7 bases that match TRBD1. From germline, CDR1 is MNHEY and CDR2 SMNVEV (reference sequence). CDR3 length: 15 residues. Losses at the gene ends were 0 bases for V and 3 bases for J; bases not matched to a gene: 4. CDR3 loop: CASSLSTGLDYGYTF. CDR3 coding DNA: TGTGCCAGCAGTTTATCGACAGGGCTCGACTATGGCTACACCTTC.

The table lists this clone with a few counts. J is TRBJ2-1 and V is TRBV7-9, with 13 positions matching TRBD2. This CDR3 region has 19 residues. Per the germline V gene, CDR1 is SEHNR and CDR2 is FQNEAQ (reference sequence). J gave up 0 bases and V 5 bases, and 10 bases lay outside the gene matches. Here the CDR3 reads CASSQGLAGKGSSYNEQFF. The CDR3, as DNA: TGTGCCAGCAGCCAGGGACTAGCGGGAAAGGGGAGCTCCTACAATGAGCAGTTCTTC.

The gene calls are TRBV27 and TRBJ2-5; 12 nucleotides agree with TRBD2. Per germline, CDR1 MNHEY and CDR2 SMNVEV (reference sequence). Germline trimming cut 6 bases from V and 0 bases from J; bases unmatched to any gene: 14. The CDR3 is made up of 19 amino acids. As DNA, the CDR3 is TGTGCCAGCAGACAGGGGCTAGCGGGAGGGCCCTTATACCAAGAGACCCAGTACTTC. Residues: CASRQGLAGGPLYQETQYF.

This clone has more than one count but fewer than ten. The genes are TRBV7-2 and TRBJ2-7; 9 bases line up with TRBD2. Germline CDR1 and CDR2: SGHTA and FQGNSA. The CDR3 totals 16 residues. J gave up 3 bases and V 5 bases, and 11 bases lay outside the gene matches. The CDR3 protein is CASSQDWTSDYYEQYF. Here the CDR3 DNA reads TGTGCCAGCAGCCAAGATTGGACTAGCGACTACTACGAGCAGTACTTC.

This sequence joins TRBV7-2 and TRBJ2-3; possible D gene TRBD2, 5 bases. The germline V gene encodes CDR1 SGHTA and CDR2 FQGNSA. The CDR3 covers 17 residues. Trimming took off 5 bases at V and 0 bases at J, with 18 bases between the two ends. The CDR3 nucleotides read TGTGCCAGCAGCAGGGTCGGGGTCCCCGGGAGCACAGATACGCAGTATTTT. Its protein product is CASSRVGVPGSTDTQYF.

The V call is TRBV4-1, the J call TRBJ2-6, with D uncertain. CDR3 length: 14 amino acids. V was shortened by 4 bases and J by 0 bases, with 4 bases between the two germline ends. Germline CDR1 MGHRA, CDR2 YSYEKL. Here the CDR3 reads CASSPRSGANVLTF. The DNA of the CDR3 is TGCGCCAGCAGCCCCCGCTCTGGGGCCAACGTCCTGACTTTC.

This chain uses TRBV9 with TRBJ2-1; 9 bases are shared with TRBD1. Looked up from germline, CDR1 is SGDLS and CDR2 is YYNGEE. The CDR3 totals 14 residues. The junction had 1 base not matched to a gene; V was cut back by 1 base and J by 5 bases. CDR3 sequence: CASSVRTGDNEQFF. DNA of the CDR3: TGTGCCAGCAGCGTAAGGACAGGGGACAATGAGCAGTTCTTC.

This clone occurred a few times. This chain uses TRBV28 with TRBJ2-7, with D maybe TRBD2 (5 bases). The CDR3 contains 16 residues. From germline, CDR1 is MDHEN and CDR2 SYDVKM. V lost 5 bases and J 4 bases, leaving 21 bases between the germline ends. The CDR3 DNA sequence: TGTGCCAGCAGTACCCGCCTGCGGAGTAGCGAGTACGAGCAGTACTTC. Protein sequence: CASSTRLRSSEYEQYF.

The V gene is TRBV27, the J gene TRBJ2-1, with 10 bases that match TRBD1. From germline, CDR1 is MNHEY and CDR2 SMNVEV (reference sequence). With V trimmed by 10 bases and J by 4 bases, 7 bases remained unmatched. This CDR3 has 14 residues. The CDR3 spells CAIATGGEYNEQFF. CDR3 sequence (DNA): TGTGCCATCGCGACAGGGGGCGAATACAATGAGCAGTTCTTC.

Only one count was recorded for this clone. The rearrangement links TRBV2 to TRBJ2-1, with TRBD1 matching 7 bases. CDR3 length equals 12 residues. Germline trimming cut 8 bases from V and 5 bases from J; bases unmatched to any gene: 3. CDR1 SNHLY and CDR2 FYNNEI come from the germline V gene. The CDR3 nucleotides are TGTGCCAGCTGGGACAGCAACAATGAGCAGTTCTTC. Protein sequence: CASWDSNNEQFF.

The chain is built from TRBV6-5 and TRBJ1-1, with D unclear. Trimming took off 2 bases at V and 3 bases at J, with 13 bases between the two ends. Germline V lookup: CDR1 MNHEY, CDR2 SVGAGI. The CDR3 runs 15 residues. CDR3 amino acids: CASSYDVLRDTEAFF. The CDR3 coding sequence is TGTGCCAGCAGTTACGACGTTCTAAGGGACACTGAAGCTTTCTTT.

The V and J genes are TRBV7-3 and TRBJ2-3, with 11 bases that match TRBD2. Germline values: CDR1 SGHTA, CDR2 FQGTGA. Trimming removed 3 bases from V and 1 base from J; junction bases left unmatched: 12. This CDR3 is built from 19 residues. The CDR3 sequence is CASSLGPSGRSMGTDTQYF. The CDR3 nucleotides are TGTGCCAGCAGCTTGGGACCTAGCGGGAGGTCGATGGGCACAGATACGCAGTATTTT.

This sequence joins TRBV30 and TRBJ1-3; TRBD1 matches 7 bases. V lost 0 bases to trimming and J lost 7 bases; unmatched junction nucleotides: 6. The CDR3 has 14 residues. CDR1 and CDR2 from the germline V gene are GTSNPN and SVGIG (reference sequence). CDR3 in amino acids: CAWSVKGGRNTIYF. CDR3 sequence (DNA): TGTGCCTGGAGTGTAAAAGGGGGCAGGAACACCATATATTTT.

The V call is TRBV6-1, the J call TRBJ2-7; 8 nucleotides agree with TRBD2. V was pared by 5 bases and J by 6 bases, with 3 bases of the junction left unmatched. The CDR3 loop spans 12 amino acids. The germline V gene has CDR1 MNHNS and CDR2 SASEGT. CDR3 sequence (DNA): TGTGCCAGCAGTCCGGCGGGGGGCGAGCAGTACTTC. Translation: CASSPAGGEQYF.

The chain joins TRBV4-1 to TRBJ1-2; 7 bases agree with TRBD1. The length of the CDR3 is 15 residues. CDR1 and CDR2 from the germline V gene are MGHRA and YSYEKL. After removal of 0 bases from V and 4 bases from J, the junction contained 5 bases not matched to a gene. The CDR3 here is CASSQDEAGGYGYTF. The CDR3 DNA sequence: TGCGCCAGCAGCCAAGATGAGGCAGGGGGCTATGGCTACACCTTC.

CDR3 loop: CASSQNTGRDTEAFF. Here the CDR3 DNA reads TGTGCCAGCAGCCAAAATACGGGGCGGGACACTGAAGCTTTCTTT. The chain uses TRBV27 and TRBJ1-1; the D gene is possibly TRBD1 (5 bases). V lost 6 bases and J lost 3, with 17 bases in between. Per germline, CDR1 MNHEY and CDR2 SMNVEV (reference sequence). There are 15 residues in the CDR3.

The chain recombines TRBV9 with TRBJ1-1; possibly TRBD1 for D (6 bases). Germline lookup yields CDR1 SGDLS and CDR2 YYNGEE. CDR3 length: 13 amino acids. Trimming shortened V by 3 bases and J by 7 bases, and 13 bases separated the two germline ends. CDR3 DNA sequence: TGTGCCAGCAGCGAACAGGGCGGGGTTGAAGCTTTCTTT. It encodes CASSEQGGVEAFF.

V is TRBV4-1 and J is TRBJ2-5; 12 bases align to TRBD2. The CDR3 covers 16 residues. The germline CDR1 and CDR2 sequences are MGHRA and YSYEKL. Unmatched junction bases numbered 3, after V lost 3 bases and J lost 1 base. CDR3 residues: CASSHGLAGSQETQYF. The DNA of the CDR3 is TGCGCCAGCAGCCACGGACTAGCGGGGTCCCAAGAGACCCAGTACTTC.

This chain links TRBV28 with TRBJ2-7; a weak D match, TRBD2 (6 bases). V was clipped by 2 bases and J by 5 bases, with 13 bases between them. This CDR3 spans 14 amino acids. Germline V gene sequence: CDR1 MDHEN, CDR2 SYDVKM. CDR3: CASSLHMRRDEQYF. The CDR3 bases are TGTGCCAGCAGTTTACATATGAGGAGGGACGAGCAGTACTTC.

In its sample, this clone is large. The chain is built from TRBV7-9 and TRBJ2-1; 9 nucleotides line up with TRBD1. Per germline, CDR1 SEHNR and CDR2 FQNEAQ (reference sequence). Losses at the gene ends were 5 bases for V and 1 base for J; bases not matched to a gene: 6. The CDR3 spans 16 residues. This chain's CDR3 is CASSPRTGESYNEQFF. The CDR3 bases are TGTGCCAGCAGCCCCCGGACAGGGGAGTCCTACAATGAGCAGTTCTTC.

The rearrangement uses TRBV6-5 and TRBJ2-2, with D possibly being TRBD1 (6 bases). Germline lookup yields CDR1 MNHEY and CDR2 SVGAGI. This CDR3 contains 15 residues. The germline V and J ends were trimmed by 4 bases and 0 bases, with 9 bases remaining between them. The CDR3 protein is CASSLGHANTGELFF. The CDR3 DNA reads TGTGCCAGCAGTTTGGGACACGCGAACACCGGGGAGCTGTTTTTT.

This clone has only a few counts. V gene TRBV4-3 combines with J gene TRBJ2-2; the match to TRBD2 covers 16 bases. Germline V gene data show CDR1 as LGHNA and CDR2 as YSLEER. J lost 5 bases, V lost 4 bases, and 10 bases had no gene match. This CDR3 contains 19 residues. For the CDR3, the DNA is TGCGCCAGCAGCCGCCAAGGGGGACTAGCGGGAGGGCGGACCGGGGAGCTGTTTTTT. The encoded protein is CASSRQGGLAGGRTGELFF.

The chain is built from TRBV27 and TRBJ2-7; D ambiguous. V was cut by 4 bases and J by 5 bases, with 3 bases left in between. This CDR3 region has 10 residues. Per germline, CDR1 MNHEY and CDR2 SMNVEV (reference sequence). For the CDR3, the DNA is TGTGCCAGCAGTTCCCACGAGCAGTACTTC. Protein product: CASSSHEQYF.

The J gene is TRBJ2-7, the V gene TRBV27, with 8 bases matching TRBD2. The CDR3 is made up of 14 amino acids. CDR1 MNHEY and CDR2 SMNVEV come from the germline V gene (reference sequence). V lost 4 bases, J lost 6 bases, and 8 bases stayed unmatched. CDR3 bases: TGTGCCAGCAGTTCCGGGACTAGACCCCTCGAGCAGTACTTC. Its translation is CASSSGTRPLEQYF.